Presented here are 20 T cell receptor beta chains from one specimen sequenced in a study of PD-L1 blockade in urothelial cancer. The table came from immunoSEQ multiplex PCR; TCRdb's copy has only in-frame clones and leaves some out. The profile shows about 88,000 clones, roughly nine tenths of them singletons. Source: PBMCs, taken around atezolizumab (anti-PD-L1) treatment. All receptors derive from a man in his 60s with urothelial cancer.

The J gene is TRBJ2-2, the V gene TRBV9, with D perhaps matching TRBD1 (5 bases). The CDR3 totals 15 residues. Trimming stripped 0 bases from V and 4 bases from J, with 10 bases between. Germline lookup yields CDR1 SGDLS and CDR2 YYNGEE. As DNA, the CDR3 is TGTGCCAGCAGCGTAGGCCAGGGTCGCACCGGGGAGCTGTTTTTT. Translated: CASSVGQGRTGELFF.

The V gene is TRBV30, the J gene TRBJ1-6; 7 nucleotides agree with TRBD1. Germline CDR1 is GTSNPN and CDR2 is SVGIG (reference sequence). V was clipped by 7 bases and J by 7 bases; unmatched bases: 4. The CDR3 has 12 residues. For the CDR3, the DNA is TGTGCCTTCTGGACAGGAAATTCACCCCTCCACTTT. Residues: CAFWTGNSPLHF.

The chain uses TRBV29-1 and TRBJ1-4; tentative D call: TRBD1 (5 bases). Germline values: CDR1 SQVTM, CDR2 ANQGSEA. The CDR3 totals 12 residues. V shed 4 bases and J shed 8 bases, with 11 bases lying between them. The CDR3 sequence: CSVVGLAEKLFF. The CDR3, as DNA: TGCAGCGTTGTGGGACTAGCCGAAAAACTGTTTTTT. The variable domain in full, with the rest retrieved from reference TRBV29-1 and TRBJ1-4, is SAVISQKPSRDICQRGTSLTIQCQVDSQVTMMFWYRQQPGQSLTLIATANQGSEATYESGFVIDKFPISRPNLTFSTLTVSNMSPEDSSIYLCSVVGLAEKLFFGSGTQLSVL.

This clone was observed a single time. The CDR3: CASSDPVGGQALDEQYF. CDR3 coding DNA: TGTGCCAGTAGCGATCCGGTGGGGGGACAGGCCTTGGACGAGCAGTACTTC. The gene calls are TRBV19 and TRBJ2-7; TRBD1 aligns across 8 bases. V shed 6 bases, J shed 5 bases, and the junction held 18 bases outside the gene matches. Germline assignment: CDR1 LNHDA and CDR2 SQIVND (reference sequence). The CDR3 is 17 residues long.

This rearrangement joins TRBV5-4 to TRBJ1-2, with 7 nucleotides matching TRBD1. Germline V CDR1 and CDR2: SGHNT, YYREEE (reference sequence). The CDR3 sequence is 15 residues long. Unmatched junction bases numbered 8, after V lost 0 bases and J lost 6 bases. The CDR3 reads CASSLGQGGGDGYTF. Here the CDR3 DNA reads TGTGCCAGCAGCTTGGGACAGGGAGGTGGTGATGGCTACACCTTC.

The chain uses TRBV6-5 and TRBJ2-2, with D perhaps matching TRBD1 (5 bases). Germline-derived CDR1 and CDR2 are MNHEY and SVGAGI. CDR3 length: 14 amino acids. V lost 3 bases, J lost 5 bases, and 10 bases lay in between. CDR3 protein: CASSYSRTTGELFF. The CDR3 DNA follows: TGTGCCAGCAGTTATTCACGGACAACCGGGGAGCTGTTTTTT.

The chain recombines TRBV10-1 with TRBJ1-6; possible D gene TRBD1, 5 bases. Trimming took 5 bases from V and 0 from J, leaving 23 bases between them. Germline CDR1 WNHNN, CDR2 SYGVQD (reference sequence). This CDR3 contains 20 residues. CDR3 region: CASSSYGGTALYSYNSPLHF. CDR3 sequence (DNA): TGCGCCAGCAGTTCTTATGGGGGGACGGCGTTATACTCCTATAATTCACCCCTCCACTTT.

The chain carries TRBV30 and TRBJ2-2, with TRBD1 matching 8 bases. V shed 3 bases, J shed 2 bases, and the junction held 5 bases outside the gene matches. Looked up from germline, CDR1 is GTSNPN and CDR2 is SVGIG (reference sequence). This CDR3 has 15 amino acids. The CDR3 reads CAWSTQGDNTGELFF. Here the CDR3 DNA reads TGTGCCTGGAGCACACAGGGGGACAACACCGGGGAGCTGTTTTTT.

V usage is TRBV2 and J usage is TRBJ1-4; no clear D gene. Trimming removed 5 bases at V and 0 bases at J, with 10 bases between. The CDR3 extends over 15 amino acids. CDR1 is SNHLY, CDR2 FYNNEI, per germline. CDR3 DNA sequence: TGTGCCAGCAGTCGTGAGGCAGCAACTAATGAAAAACTGTTTTTT. The encoded protein is CASSREAATNEKLFF.

This rearrangement joins TRBV15 to TRBJ2-7; 10 nucleotides line up with TRBD1. Germline V gene data show CDR1 as LNHNV and CDR2 as YYDKDF (reference sequence). CDR3 length equals 15 residues. With 5 bases clipped from V and 5 bases from J, the junction kept 9 bases outside the gene matches. This chain's CDR3 is CATSRRTGGIDEQYF. CDR3 sequence (DNA): TGTGCCACCAGCCGTAGGACAGGGGGAATCGACGAGCAGTACTTC.

The chain carries TRBV6-5 and TRBJ1-1; maybe TRBD1 (5 bases). The germline CDR1 and CDR2 sequences are MNHEY and SVGAGI. V was clipped by 7 bases and J by 8 bases, with 11 bases between them. The CDR3 totals 11 residues. This CDR3 reads CASTAGGEAFF. The CDR3 region has the DNA TGTGCCAGCACCGCGGGGGGGGAAGCTTTCTTT.

The gene calls are TRBV5-1 and TRBJ2-1; 9 nucleotides align to TRBD2. The CDR3 runs to 17 residues. Looked up from germline, CDR1 is SGHRS and CDR2 is YFSETQ. The ends lost 0 bases at V and 2 bases at J; junction bases unmatched: 6. CDR3 loop: CASSLGASGETYNEQFF. The CDR3 coding sequence is TGCGCCAGCAGCTTGGGGGCTAGCGGGGAGACCTACAATGAGCAGTTCTTC.

The chain links TRBV7-2 to TRBJ2-2; TRBD2 is a possible D gene (5 bases). The CDR3 is 16 amino acids. The V gene's germline CDR1 is SGHTA and CDR2 FQGNSA. V gave up 3 bases and J gave up 0 bases, with 11 bases separating them. This CDR3 reads CASSFFSGANTGELFF. For the CDR3, the DNA is TGTGCCAGCAGCTTTTTCTCCGGGGCGAACACCGGGGAGCTGTTTTTT.

In this sample, this clone turned up once. The chain has TRBV6-5 and TRBJ2-5, with 9 positions matching TRBD2. The trim removed 4 bases at V and 1 base at J, leaving 1 base unmatched. Germline CDR1 reads MNHEY; CDR2 reads SVGAGI. CDR3 length equals 14 residues. CDR3 DNA sequence: TGTGCCAGCAGTTTAGCGGGGGCCCAAGAGACCCAGTACTTC. Translating it yields CASSLAGAQETQYF.

The chain recombines TRBV11-2 with TRBJ1-1; TRBD1 is a possible D gene (5 bases). Between the trimmed V and J ends, which lost 5 bases and 7 bases, there was a span of 11 bases. In germline, CDR1 is SGHAT, CDR2 FQNNGV. The CDR3 has 12 residues. The CDR3 protein is CASSQPGGEAFF. The CDR3 bases are TGTGCCAGCAGCCAACCCGGGGGTGAAGCTTTCTTT.

As regards this clone: This specimen includes other DNA sequences encoding the same CDR3. The J gene is TRBJ2-1, the V gene TRBV5-4; TRBD1 is a possible D gene (5 bases). Germline loops: CDR1 SGHNT, CDR2 YYREEE (reference sequence). Deletions cut 2 bases from V and 4 bases from J, with 7 bases between. The CDR3 has 13 residues. This CDR3 is CASSLNRYNEQFF. Written as DNA, the CDR3 is TGTGCCAGCAGCTTAAACAGGTACAATGAGCAGTTCTTC.

The chain employs TRBV9 and TRBJ2-2; 11 nucleotides agree with TRBD2. The germline V gene encodes CDR1 SGDLS and CDR2 YYNGEE. V was clipped by 0 bases and J by 4 bases; unmatched bases: 11. CDR3 size: 19 residues. The CDR3: CASSVAGQGLAGGTGELFF. The CDR3 DNA is TGTGCCAGCAGCGTAGCCGGACAGGGCCTAGCGGGGGGCACCGGGGAGCTGTTTTTT. Full variable domain (missing parts from reference TRBV9 and TRBJ2-2): DSGVTQTPKHLITATGQRVTLRCSPRSGDLSVYWYQQSLDQGLQFLIQYYNGEERAKGNILERFSAQQFPDLHSELNLSSLELGDSALYFCASSVAGQGLAGGTGELFFGEGSRLTVL.

About this clone itself: The junction differs from germline at one of its ends, possibly a read error. The V call is TRBV6-5, the J call TRBJ2-1; 8 bases map to TRBD1. The CDR3 extends over 14 amino acids. From germline, CDR1 is MNHEY and CDR2 SVGAGI. CDR3: CASSYDHRTGSTVF. DNA of the CDR3: TGTGCCAGCAGTTACGACCACCGGACAGGGAGTACGGTCTTC.

This rearrangement joins TRBV7-9 to TRBJ2-2; possible D gene TRBD1, 6 bases. Germline V gene sequence: CDR1 SEHNR, CDR2 FQNEAQ (reference sequence). The CDR3 contains 14 residues. Trimming removed 6 bases at V and 1 base at J, with 9 bases between. The CDR3 sequence: CASSSTGNTGELFF. CDR3 coding DNA: TGTGCCAGCAGTTCGACAGGGAACACCGGGGAGCTGTTTTTT.

This clone has a single count. CDR3 coding DNA: TGTGCCAGCAGAAAGGGGACTGCTTATGGCTACACCTTC. Translating it yields CASRKGTAYGYTF. J is TRBJ1-2 and V is TRBV6-5; D possibly corresponds to TRBD1 (5 bases). There are 13 residues in the CDR3. The V gene lost 6 bases and the J gene lost 5 bases, with 13 bases spanning the gap. CDR1 and CDR2 from the germline V gene are MNHEY and SVGAGI.